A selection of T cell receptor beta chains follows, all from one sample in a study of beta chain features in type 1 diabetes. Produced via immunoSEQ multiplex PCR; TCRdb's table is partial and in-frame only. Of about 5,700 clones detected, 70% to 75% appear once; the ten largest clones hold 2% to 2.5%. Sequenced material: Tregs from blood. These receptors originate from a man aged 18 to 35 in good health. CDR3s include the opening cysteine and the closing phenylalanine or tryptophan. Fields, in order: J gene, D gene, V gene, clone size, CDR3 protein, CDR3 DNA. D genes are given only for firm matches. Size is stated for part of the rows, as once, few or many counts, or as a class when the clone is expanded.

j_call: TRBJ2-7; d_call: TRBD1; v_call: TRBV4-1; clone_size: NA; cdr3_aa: CASRPGTEDNEQYF; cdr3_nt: TGCGCCAGCAGGCCCGGGACAGAAGACAACGAGCAGTACTTC
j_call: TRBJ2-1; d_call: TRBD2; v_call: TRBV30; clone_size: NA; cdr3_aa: CARTRAGSYNEQFF; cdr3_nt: TGTGCCCGAACTCGAGCGGGATCGTACAATGAGCAGTTCTTC
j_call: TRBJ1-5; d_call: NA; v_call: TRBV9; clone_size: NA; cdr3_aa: CASSVEGGNQPQHF; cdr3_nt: TGTGCCAGCAGCGTAGAAGGGGGAAATCAGCCCCAGCATTTT
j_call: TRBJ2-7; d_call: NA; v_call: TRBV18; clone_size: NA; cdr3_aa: CASSPPGAAGYEQYF; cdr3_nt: TGTGCCAGCTCACCACCAGGAGCTGCGGGCTACGAGCAGTACTTC
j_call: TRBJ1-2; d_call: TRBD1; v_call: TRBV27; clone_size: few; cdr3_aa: CASSLQGANYGYTF; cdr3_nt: TGTGCCAGCAGTTTACAGGGGGCTAACTATGGCTACACCTTC
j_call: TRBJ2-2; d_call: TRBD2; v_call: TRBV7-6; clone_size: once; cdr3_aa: CASSLTSGGANTGELFF; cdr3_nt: TGTGCCAGCAGCTTAACTAGCGGGGGGGCGAACACCGGGGAGCTGTTTTTT
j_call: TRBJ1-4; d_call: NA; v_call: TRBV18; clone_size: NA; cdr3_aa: CASSPQGGSEKLFF; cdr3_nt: TGTGCCAGCTCACCCCAGGGAGGATCTGAAAAACTGTTTTTT
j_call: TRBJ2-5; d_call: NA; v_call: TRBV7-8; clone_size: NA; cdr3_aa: CASSFRGAGETQYF; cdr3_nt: TGTGCCAGCAGCTTCCGGGGGGCTGGGGAGACCCAGTACTTC
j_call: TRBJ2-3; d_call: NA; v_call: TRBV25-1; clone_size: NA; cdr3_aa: CASSGPGTSDTQYF; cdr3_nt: TGTGCCAGCAGTGGACCCGGGACATCAGATACGCAGTATTTT
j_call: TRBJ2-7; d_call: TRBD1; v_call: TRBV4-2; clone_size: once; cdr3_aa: CASSPRQGSYEQYF; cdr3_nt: TGTGCCAGCAGCCCCCGACAGGGATCCTACGAGCAGTACTTC
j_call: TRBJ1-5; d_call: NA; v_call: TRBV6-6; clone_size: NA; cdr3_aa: CASSYLAQPQHF; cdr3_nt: TGTGCCAGCAGTTACTTGGCTCAGCCCCAGCATTTT
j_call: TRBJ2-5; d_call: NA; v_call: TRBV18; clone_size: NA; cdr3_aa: CASSPEDRETQYF; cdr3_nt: TGTGCCAGCTCACCAGAGGATCGGGAGACCCAGTACTTC
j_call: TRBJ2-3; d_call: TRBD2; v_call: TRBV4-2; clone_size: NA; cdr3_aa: CASSQDGASGSTDTQYF; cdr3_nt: TGTGCCAGCAGCCAAGATGGGGCTAGCGGTAGCACAGATACGCAGTATTTT
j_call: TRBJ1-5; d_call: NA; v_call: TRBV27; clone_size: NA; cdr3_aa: CASSSGTSIKPQHF; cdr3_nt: TGTGCCAGCAGTTCTGGGACATCCATCAAGCCCCAGCATTTT
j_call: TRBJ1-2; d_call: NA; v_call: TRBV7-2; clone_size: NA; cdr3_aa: CASSLVGPANYGYTF; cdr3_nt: TGTGCCAGCAGCTTAGTTGGTCCGGCTAACTATGGCTACACCTTC
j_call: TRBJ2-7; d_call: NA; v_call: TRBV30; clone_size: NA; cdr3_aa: CAGTKGQGGYF; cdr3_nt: TGTGCCGGTACTAAAGGGCAAGGAGGGTACTTC
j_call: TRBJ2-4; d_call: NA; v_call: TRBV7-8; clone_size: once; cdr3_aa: CASSRDSIAKNIQYF; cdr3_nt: TGTGCCAGCAGCCGGGATTCAATAGCCAAAAACATTCAGTACTTC
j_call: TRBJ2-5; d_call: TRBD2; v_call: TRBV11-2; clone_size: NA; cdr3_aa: CASSSIRGAGGALETQYF; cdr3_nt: TGTGCCAGCAGCTCGATTAGGGGCGCGGGGGGCGCTTTAGAGACCCAGTACTTC
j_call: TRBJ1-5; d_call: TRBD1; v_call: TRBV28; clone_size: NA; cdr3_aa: CASSPRRTGVYQPQHF; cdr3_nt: TGTGCCAGCAGTCCTAGGCGGACAGGGGTTTATCAGCCCCAGCATTTT
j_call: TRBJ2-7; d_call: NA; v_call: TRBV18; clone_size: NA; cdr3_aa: CASSPTGNLEQYF; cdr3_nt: TGTGCCAGCTCACCCACAGGTAATCTCGAGCAGTACTTC
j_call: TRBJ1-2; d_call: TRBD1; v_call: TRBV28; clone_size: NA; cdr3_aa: CASRGQGEWSFYGYTF; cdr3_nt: TGTGCCAGCAGAGGACAGGGAGAGTGGTCCTTCTATGGCTACACCTTC
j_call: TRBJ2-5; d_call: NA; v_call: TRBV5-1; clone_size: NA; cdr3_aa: CASSPWDQGLQETQYF; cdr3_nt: TGCGCCAGCAGCCCGTGGGATCAGGGCCTCCAAGAGACCCAGTACTTC
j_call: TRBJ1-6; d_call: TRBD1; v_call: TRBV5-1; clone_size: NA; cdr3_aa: CASSPGQGGSPLHF; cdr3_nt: TGCGCCAGCAGCCCAGGACAGGGTGGTTCACCCCTCCACTTT
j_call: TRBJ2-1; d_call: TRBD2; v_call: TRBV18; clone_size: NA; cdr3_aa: CASSSWTSGSNEQFF; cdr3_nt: TGTGCCAGCTCATCATGGACTAGCGGGAGCAATGAGCAGTTCTTC
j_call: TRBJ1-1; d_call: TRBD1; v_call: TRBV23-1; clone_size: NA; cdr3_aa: CASSGTGGTEAFF; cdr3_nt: TGCGCCAGCAGCGGAACAGGGGGCACTGAAGCTTTCTTT
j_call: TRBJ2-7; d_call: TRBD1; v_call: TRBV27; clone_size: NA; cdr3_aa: CASSLLGTGEGEQYF; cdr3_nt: TGTGCCAGCAGTTTATTAGGGACAGGGGAAGGCGAGCAGTACTTC
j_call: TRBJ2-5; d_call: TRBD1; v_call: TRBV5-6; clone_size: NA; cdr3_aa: CASSSLGQGVQETQYF; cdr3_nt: TGTGCCAGCAGCTCGCTTGGACAGGGGGTGCAAGAGACCCAGTACTTC
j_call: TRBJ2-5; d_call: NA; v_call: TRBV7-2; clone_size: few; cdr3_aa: CASTLSGGAQYF; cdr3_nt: TGTGCCAGCACCCTTTCCGGCGGGGCCCAGTACTTC
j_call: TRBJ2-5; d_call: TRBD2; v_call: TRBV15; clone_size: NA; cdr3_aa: CATSSERGGKKTQYF; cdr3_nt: TGTGCCACCAGTTCCGAGCGGGGGGGGAAGAAGACCCAGTACTTC
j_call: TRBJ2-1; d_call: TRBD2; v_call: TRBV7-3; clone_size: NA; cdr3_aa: CASSRLAGSYNEQFF; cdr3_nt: TGTGCCAGCAGCAGACTAGCGGGGTCCTACAATGAGCAGTTCTTC
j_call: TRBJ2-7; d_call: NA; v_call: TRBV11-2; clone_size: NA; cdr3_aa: CASSLGPGPYEQYF; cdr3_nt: TGTGCCAGCAGCTTAGGACCGGGTCCTTACGAGCAGTACTTC
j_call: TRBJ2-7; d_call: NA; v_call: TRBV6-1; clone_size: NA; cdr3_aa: CASTGREDYEQYF; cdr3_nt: TGTGCCAGCACAGGCAGGGAGGATTACGAGCAGTACTTC
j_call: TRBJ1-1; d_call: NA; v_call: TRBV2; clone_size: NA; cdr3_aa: CASSGTANTEAFF; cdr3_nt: TGTGCCAGCAGTGGGACAGCGAACACTGAAGCTTTCTTT
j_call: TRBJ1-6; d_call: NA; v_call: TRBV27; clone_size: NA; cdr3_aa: CASTSISYSPLHF; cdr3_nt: TGTGCCAGCACGTCGATCAGTTATTCACCCCTCCACTTT
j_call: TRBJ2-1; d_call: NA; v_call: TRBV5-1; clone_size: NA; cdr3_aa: CASSQQGRLVDNEQFF; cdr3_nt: TGCGCCAGCAGCCAACAGGGAAGGCTTGTAGACAATGAGCAGTTCTTC
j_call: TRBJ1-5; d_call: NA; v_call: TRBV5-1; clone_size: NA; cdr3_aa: CASSLVPRQYSNQPQHF; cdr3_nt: TGCGCCAGCAGCTTGGTCCCCCGACAGTATAGCAATCAGCCCCAGCATTTT
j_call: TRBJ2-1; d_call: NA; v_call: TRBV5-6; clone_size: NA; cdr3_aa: CASAYEGGTAYNEQFF; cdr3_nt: TGTGCCAGCGCTTACGAGGGGGGGACCGCCTACAATGAGCAGTTCTTC
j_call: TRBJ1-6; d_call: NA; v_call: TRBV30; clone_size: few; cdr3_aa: CAWSSRWNSPLHF; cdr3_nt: TGTGCCTGGAGTTCCCGGTGGAATTCACCCCTCCACTTT
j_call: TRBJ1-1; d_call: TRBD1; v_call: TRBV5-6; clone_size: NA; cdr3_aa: CASSSAPLQGPNPEAFF; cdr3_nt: TGTGCCAGCAGCTCGGCCCCCCTACAGGGGCCTAACCCTGAAGCTTTCTTT
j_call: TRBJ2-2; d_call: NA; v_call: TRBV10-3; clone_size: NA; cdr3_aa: CASGSSVPTGELFF; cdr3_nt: TGTGCCTCAGGCTCCTCGGTGCCCACCGGGGAGCTGTTTTTT
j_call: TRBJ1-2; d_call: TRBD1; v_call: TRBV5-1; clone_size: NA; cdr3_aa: CASSLGGQGAYGYTF; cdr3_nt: TGCGCCAGCAGCTTGGGGGGACAGGGGGCCTATGGCTACACCTTC
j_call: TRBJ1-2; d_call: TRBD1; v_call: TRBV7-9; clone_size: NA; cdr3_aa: CASSSTGRYGYTF; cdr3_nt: TGTGCCAGCAGCTCGACAGGGAGGTATGGCTACACCTTC
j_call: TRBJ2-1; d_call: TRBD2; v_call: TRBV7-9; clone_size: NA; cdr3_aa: CASSFVRGGLGEQFF; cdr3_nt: TGTGCCAGCAGCTTTGTGCGGGGGGGCCTGGGTGAGCAGTTCTTC
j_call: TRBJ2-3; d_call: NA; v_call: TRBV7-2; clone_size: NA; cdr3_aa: CASSLDLESAQYF; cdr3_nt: TGTGCCAGCAGCTTAGACTTGGAGTCTGCGCAGTATTTT
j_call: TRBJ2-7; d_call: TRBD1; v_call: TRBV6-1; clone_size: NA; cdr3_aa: CGVGQGTYEQYF; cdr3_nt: TGTGGCGTGGGACAGGGAACCTACGAGCAGTACTTC
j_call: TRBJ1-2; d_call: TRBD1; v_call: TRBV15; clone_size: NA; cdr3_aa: CATSRDRTGGLHYGYTF; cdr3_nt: TGTGCCACCAGCAGAGATCGGACAGGGGGCCTACACTATGGCTACACCTTC
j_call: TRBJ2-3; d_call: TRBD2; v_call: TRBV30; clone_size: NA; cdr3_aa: CAWKQRGGGDTQYF; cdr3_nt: TGTGCCTGGAAACAGCGGGGGGGCGGAGATACGCAGTATTTT
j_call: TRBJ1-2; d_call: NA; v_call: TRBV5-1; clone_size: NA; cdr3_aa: CASSQTPNRLSPYGYTF; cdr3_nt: TGCGCCAGCAGCCAAACTCCCAACAGGTTATCCCCCTATGGCTACACCTTC
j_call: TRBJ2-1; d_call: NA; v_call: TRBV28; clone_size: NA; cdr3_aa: CASSPARSSYNEQFF; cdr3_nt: TGTGCCAGCAGCCCCGCCCGGAGCTCCTACAATGAGCAGTTCTTC
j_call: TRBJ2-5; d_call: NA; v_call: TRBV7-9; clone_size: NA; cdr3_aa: CASSLRLAGGGETQYF; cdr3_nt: TGTGCCAGCAGTTTACGCCTAGCCGGAGGAGGAGAGACCCAGTACTTC
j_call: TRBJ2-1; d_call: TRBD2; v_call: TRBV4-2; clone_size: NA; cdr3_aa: CASSRTSGAPNEQFF; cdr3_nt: TGTGCCAGCAGCAGAACTAGCGGGGCCCCCAATGAGCAGTTCTTC
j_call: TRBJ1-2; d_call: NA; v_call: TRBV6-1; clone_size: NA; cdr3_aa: CASSDGQDLNYGYTF; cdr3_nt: TGTGCCAGCAGTGACGGGCAGGACTTAAACTATGGCTACACCTTC